Each of the 24 T cell receptor beta chains below was sequenced from the same sample in a study of T-cell reconstitution after alpha-beta-depleted transplantation in children. Unique molecular identifiers were incorporated when the TCRbeta library was constructed. Each CDR3 protein gets one entry after TCRdb re-called the PCR reads with MiXCR. The sample lists about 980,000 distinct CDR3 sequences, about 31% occurring once. This specimen was PBMCs, mostly from graft donor cells, taken 360 days after TCRalphabeta/CD19-depleted stem cell transplant. All receptors come from a boy under three years old who had a stem cell transplant for SCID, so the T cells may come from the graft donor.

J is TRBJ2-7 and V is TRBV9; D tentatively reads TRBD1 or TRBD2 (7 bases each). Per the germline V gene, CDR1 is SGDLS and CDR2 is YYNGEE. This CDR3 spans 15 amino acids. The V gene lost 2 bases and the J gene lost 3 bases, with 15 bases spanning the gap. The CDR3 here is CASSVGGDSNYEQYF. The CDR3 coding sequence is TGTGCCAGCAGCGTGGGGGGGGACAGCAACTACGAGCAGTACTTC.

In this sample, this clonotype turned up a few times. The rearrangement uses TRBV4-1 and TRBJ2-1; the D is unclear. The CDR3 length is 16 residues. V was shortened by 1 base and J by 0 bases, with 10 bases between the two germline ends. Germline CDR1 is MGHRA and CDR2 is YSYEKL. The CDR3 coding sequence is TGCGCCAGCAGCCAAGCGACGGCCAGCTCCTACAATGAGCAGTTCTTC. As protein: CASSQATASSYNEQFF.

The chain recombines TRBV20-1 with TRBJ1-6; a weak D match, TRBD1 (5 bases). Germline V gives CDR1 DFQATT, CDR2 SNEGSKA (reference sequence). This CDR3 region has 15 residues. V was clipped by 4 bases and J by 9 bases, with 19 bases between them. CDR3: CSAKPWAGRSSPLHF. The CDR3 DNA follows: TGCAGTGCTAAACCCTGGGCAGGGAGAAGTTCACCCCTCCACTTT.

This clonotype was recorded a few times. The CDR3 DNA follows: TGTGCCAGCAGTTACGCTCCTAGCGGCAAAGATACGCAGTATTTT. This sequence encodes CASSYAPSGKDTQYF. This chain connects TRBV6-5 to TRBJ2-3, with 7 bases fitting TRBD2. V trimming: 2 bases; J trimming: 5 bases; junction bases outside the gene matches: 7. The CDR3 is 15 residues long. CDR1 and CDR2 from the germline V gene are MNHEY and SVGAGI.

The gene calls are TRBV12-3 or TRBV12-4 and TRBJ2-2; 14 nucleotides line up with TRBD2. J gave up 7 bases and V 2 bases, and 6 bases lay outside the gene matches. The length of the CDR3 is 17 residues. The CDR3 spells CASSLRLAGGFDGELFF. CDR3 in DNA: TGTGCCAGCAGTTTAAGACTAGCGGGGGGGTTCGACGGGGAGCTGTTTTTT.

About this clonotype: One junction end disagrees with the germline gene, perhaps due to a read error. The chain links TRBV5-1 to TRBJ2-7; tentatively, D is TRBD1 (6 bases). Per the germline V gene, CDR1 is SGHRS and CDR2 is YFSETQ. The CDR3 loop spans 14 amino acids. The CDR3 DNA sequence: TGTGCCAGCAGCTTAACAGGGTTATCCTACGAGCAGTACTTC. Translation: CASSLTGLSYEQYF.

The chain is built from TRBV4-1 and TRBJ2-3; D possibly matches TRBD1 or TRBD2 (5 bases each). V was pared by 6 bases and J by 5 bases, with 15 bases between. CDR1 MGHRA and CDR2 YSYEKL come from the germline V gene. The CDR3 sequence is 14 residues long. As DNA, the CDR3 is TGCGCCAGCAGACGGACACCGGAGGTAGATACGCAGTATTTT. This codes for CASRRTPEVDTQYF.

V and J are TRBV25-1 and TRBJ1-1; D is undetermined. CDR1 and CDR2 from the germline V gene are MGHDK and SYGVNS. The CDR3 totals 14 residues. Trimming pared 2 bases from V and 1 base from J, leaving 8 bases between. DNA of the CDR3: TGTGCCAGCAGTGAAGAGGCGGGGAACACTGAAGCTTTCTTT. Translated, it gives CASSEEAGNTEAFF.

The rearrangement uses TRBV2 and TRBJ2-5; perhaps TRBD2 as D (6 bases). The CDR3 contains 14 residues. From germline, CDR1 is SNHLY and CDR2 FYNNEI. Trimming took 3 bases from V and 2 from J, leaving 10 bases between them. The CDR3 spells CASSDSRGQETQYF. The CDR3 region has the DNA TGTGCCAGCAGTGATTCGCGGGGACAAGAGACCCAGTACTTC.

The CDR3 protein is CASSLPDSGANVLTF. Written as DNA, the CDR3 is TGCGCCAGCAGCTTGCCTGATTCTGGGGCCAACGTCCTGACTTTC. V usage is TRBV5-1 and J usage is TRBJ2-6, with D hard to call. Germline V gene data show CDR1 as SGHRS and CDR2 as YFSETQ. With 1 base removed from V and 1 base from J, the gap between germline ends came to 6 bases. The CDR3 is 15 residues long.

The chain is built from TRBV2 and TRBJ2-7; 8 bases align to TRBD2. This CDR3 comprises 14 residues. The germline V gene encodes CDR1 SNHLY and CDR2 FYNNEI. Germline trimming cut 7 bases from V and 2 bases from J; bases unmatched to any gene: 7. CDR3 DNA: TGTGCCAGCATGAGCGGGGGTTACCCCTACGAGCAGTACTTC. This translates into CASMSGGYPYEQYF.

This rearrangement joins TRBV27 to TRBJ2-7; D perhaps matches TRBD1 (5 bases). Trimming cost V 4 bases and J 2 bases, with 12 bases left between them. The CDR3 spans 14 residues. The V gene's germline CDR1 is MNHEY and CDR2 SMNVEV (reference sequence). The CDR3: CASSSTAIPYEQYF. CDR3 DNA: TGTGCCAGCAGTTCGACAGCCATCCCCTACGAGCAGTACTTC.

This clonotype is a singleton in its sample. This chain connects TRBV20-1 to TRBJ2-1, with D perhaps assigned TRBD1 or TRBD2 (7 bases each). Germline V gives CDR1 DFQATT, CDR2 SNEGSKA (reference sequence). Trimming took 6 bases from V and 5 from J, leaving 14 bases between them. The length of the CDR3 is 13 residues. CDR3 bases: TGCAGTGCATCAGGGGGGGCGGACAATGAGCAGTTCTTC. Translating gives CSASGGADNEQFF.

The chain couples TRBV2 to TRBJ2-2; 9 nucleotides line up with TRBD1. CDR3 length equals 16 residues. Germline lookup yields CDR1 SNHLY and CDR2 FYNNEI. V lost 6 bases and J lost 6; bases outside the gene matches: 11. In nucleotides, the CDR3 is TGTGCCAGCAGCGGGCCCCGGGACAGGGTATCCGGGGAGCTGTTTTTT. This gives the protein CASSGPRDRVSGELFF. Using reference TRBV2 and TRBJ2-2 for the parts outside the CDR3, the full variable domain is EPEVTQTPSHQVTQMGQEVILRCVPISNHLYFYWYRQILGQKVEFLVSFYNNEISEKSEIFDDQFSVERPDGSNFTLKIRSTKLEDSAMYFCASSGPRDRVSGELFFGEGSRLTVL.

The V gene is TRBV20-1, the J gene TRBJ2-5, with 14 positions matching TRBD2. The CDR3 totals 14 residues. Per germline, CDR1 DFQATT and CDR2 SNEGSKA (reference sequence). The CDR3 nucleotides are TGCACGGGGGGGACTAGCGGGGGAAGGGGGACCCAGTACTTC. Translating it yields CTGGTSGGRGTQYF.

The chain uses TRBV21-1 and TRBJ2-6. TRBV21-1 corresponds to a pseudogene. The CDR3 is 18 amino acids. The CDR3 sequence: CASSKGGRIRSGANVLTF. The CDR3 DNA follows: TGTGCCAGCAGCAAAGGAGGCAGGATTCGCTCTGGGGCCAACGTCCTGACTTTC.

This clonotype was counted between two and nine times. V and J are TRBV6-1 and TRBJ2-3; 7 bases align to TRBD1. There are 15 residues in the CDR3. Germline V CDR1 and CDR2: MNHNS, SASEGT. After removal of 7 bases from V and 3 bases from J, the junction contained 10 bases not matched to a gene. The CDR3 DNA reads as TGTGCCAGCACCAACCGGGACAGAGCGACAGATACGCAGTATTTT. Translating gives CASTNRDRATDTQYF.

This clonotype occurred once. The chain is built from TRBV5-5 and TRBJ2-1, with 8 bases aligning to TRBD1. Per germline, CDR1 SGHKS and CDR2 YYEKEE (reference sequence). The trim removed 1 base at V and 12 bases at J, leaving 9 bases unmatched. CDR3 size: 14 residues. In DNA, the CDR3 is TGTGCCAGCAGCTTGCGGACAGGGAAAGTAGGGCAGTTCTTC. Protein: CASSLRTGKVGQFF.

This clonotype was seen a few times. The chain uses TRBV4-2 and TRBJ2-3; TRBD1 or TRBD2 may be the D gene (6 bases each). Trimming cost V 4 bases and J 0 bases, with 14 bases left between them. Germline loops: CDR1 LGHNA, CDR2 YNFKEQ. This CDR3 spans 16 amino acids. The CDR3 region has the DNA TGTGCCAGCAGCCGGAAGGGGGGCCTTAGCACAGATACGCAGTATTTT. Protein: CASSRKGGLSTDTQYF.

This clonotype was detected only a few times. This chain uses TRBV19 with TRBJ2-7; 9 bases are shared with TRBD2. This CDR3 has 15 residues. Per the germline V gene, CDR1 is LNHDA and CDR2 is SQIVND (reference sequence). With V trimmed by 4 bases and J by 3 bases, 7 bases remained unmatched. The DNA of the CDR3 is TGTGCCAGTAGTAGGGGACTAGCCGGAATCTACGAGCAGTACTTC. Translation: CASSRGLAGIYEQYF.

The chain is built from TRBV5-5 and TRBJ1-5; D is possibly TRBD1 (5 bases). CDR1 and CDR2 from the germline V gene are SGHKS and YYEKEE (reference sequence). Deletions cut 4 bases from V and 6 bases from J, with 14 bases between. The CDR3 runs 14 residues. The CDR3 DNA is TGTGCCAGCAGCCAGGCAGGGTATGGTCAGCCCCAGCATTTT. As protein: CASSQAGYGQPQHF.

This chain connects TRBV7-2 to TRBJ1-1; no reliable D call. Trimming shortened V by 2 bases and J by 0 bases, and 7 bases separated the two germline ends. This CDR3 comprises 14 residues. Germline assignment: CDR1 SGHTA and CDR2 FQGNSA. This chain's CDR3 is CASSLSRMNTEAFF. The DNA of the CDR3 is TGTGCCAGCAGCTTAAGCCGTATGAACACTGAAGCTTTCTTT.

The sample holds a few counts of this clonotype. The gene calls are TRBV20-1 and TRBJ2-3; D ambiguous. Germline V CDR1 and CDR2: DFQATT, SNEGSKA (reference sequence). V shed 1 base and J shed 2 bases, with 7 bases lying between them. The CDR3 has 13 amino acids. The chain's CDR3 is CSARGPVTDTQYF. The CDR3 DNA sequence: TGCAGTGCTAGAGGACCCGTCACAGATACGCAGTATTTT.

This sequence joins TRBV19 and TRBJ1-5, with TRBD1 as a possible D gene (5 bases). This CDR3 region has 16 residues. Germline V CDR1 and CDR2: LNHDA, SQIVND (reference sequence). Trimming shortened V by 9 bases and J by 1 base, and 19 bases separated the two germline ends. As DNA, the CDR3 is TGTGCCAGCGGCCCGGGGCCCCTTGGGAGCAATCAGCCCCAGCATTTT. Its protein product is CASGPGPLGSNQPQHF.